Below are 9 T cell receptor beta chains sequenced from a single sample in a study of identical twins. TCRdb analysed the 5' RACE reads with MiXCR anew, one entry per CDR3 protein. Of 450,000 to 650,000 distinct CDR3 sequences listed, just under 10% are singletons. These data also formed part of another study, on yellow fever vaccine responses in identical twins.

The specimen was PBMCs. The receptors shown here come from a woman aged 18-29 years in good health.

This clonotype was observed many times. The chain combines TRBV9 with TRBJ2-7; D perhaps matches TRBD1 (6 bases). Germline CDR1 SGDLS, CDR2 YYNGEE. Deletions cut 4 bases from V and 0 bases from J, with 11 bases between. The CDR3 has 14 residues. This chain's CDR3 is CASSPQGFSYEQYF. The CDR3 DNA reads TGTGCCAGCAGCCCCCAGGGGTTCTCCTACGAGCAGTACTTC.

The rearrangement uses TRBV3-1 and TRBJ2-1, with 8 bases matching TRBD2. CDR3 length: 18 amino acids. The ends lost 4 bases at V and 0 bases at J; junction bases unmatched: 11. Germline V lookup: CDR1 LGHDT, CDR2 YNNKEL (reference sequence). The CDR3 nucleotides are TGTGCCAGCAGCCGAGGCCCCACTAGCGGATACTCCTACAATGAGCAGTTCTTC. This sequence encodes CASSRGPTSGYSYNEQFF.

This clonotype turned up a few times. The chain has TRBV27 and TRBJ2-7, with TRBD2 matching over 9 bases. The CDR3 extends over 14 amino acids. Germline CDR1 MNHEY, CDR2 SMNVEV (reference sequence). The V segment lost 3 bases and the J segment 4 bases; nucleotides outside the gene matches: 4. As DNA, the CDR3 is TGTGCCAGCAGTTTTGGCGGGAGGGGATACGAGCAGTACTTC. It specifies CASSFGGRGYEQYF.

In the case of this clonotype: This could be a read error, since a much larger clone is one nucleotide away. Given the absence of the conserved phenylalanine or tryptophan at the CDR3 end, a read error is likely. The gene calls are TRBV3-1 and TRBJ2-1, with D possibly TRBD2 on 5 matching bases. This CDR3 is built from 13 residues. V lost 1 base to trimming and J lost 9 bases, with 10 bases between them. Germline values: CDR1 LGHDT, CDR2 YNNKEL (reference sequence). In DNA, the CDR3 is TGTGCCAGCAGCCAAGTCAGAGGGAGTGAGCAGTTCCTC. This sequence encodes CASSQVRGSEQFL.

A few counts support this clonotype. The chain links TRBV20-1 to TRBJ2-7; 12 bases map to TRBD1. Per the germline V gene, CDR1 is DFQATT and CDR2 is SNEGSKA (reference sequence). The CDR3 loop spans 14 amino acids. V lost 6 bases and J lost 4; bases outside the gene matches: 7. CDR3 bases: TGCAGTGCCCAGGGGACAGGGGGCGCGTACGAGCAGTACTTC. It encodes CSAQGTGGAYEQYF.

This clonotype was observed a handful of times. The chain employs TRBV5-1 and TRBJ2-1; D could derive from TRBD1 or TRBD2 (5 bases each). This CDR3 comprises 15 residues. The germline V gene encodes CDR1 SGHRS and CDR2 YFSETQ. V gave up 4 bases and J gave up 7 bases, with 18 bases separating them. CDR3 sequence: CASSRDPTARNEQFF. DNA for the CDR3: TGCGCCAGCAGCCGGGACCCGACAGCGAGGAATGAGCAGTTCTTC.

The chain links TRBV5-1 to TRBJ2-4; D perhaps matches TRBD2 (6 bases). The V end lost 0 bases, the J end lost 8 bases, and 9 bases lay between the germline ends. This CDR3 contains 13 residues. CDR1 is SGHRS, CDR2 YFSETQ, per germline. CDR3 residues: CASSLVGEDIQYF. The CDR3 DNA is TGCGCCAGCAGCTTGGTCGGGGAGGACATTCAGTACTTC.

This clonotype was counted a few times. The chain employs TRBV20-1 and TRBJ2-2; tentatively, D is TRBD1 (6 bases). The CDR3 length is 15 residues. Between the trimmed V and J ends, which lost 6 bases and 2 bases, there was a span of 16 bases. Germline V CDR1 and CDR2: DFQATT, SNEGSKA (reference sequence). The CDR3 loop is CSARTGTPNTGELFF. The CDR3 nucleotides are TGCAGTGCCAGAACCGGGACACCAAACACCGGGGAGCTGTTTTTT.

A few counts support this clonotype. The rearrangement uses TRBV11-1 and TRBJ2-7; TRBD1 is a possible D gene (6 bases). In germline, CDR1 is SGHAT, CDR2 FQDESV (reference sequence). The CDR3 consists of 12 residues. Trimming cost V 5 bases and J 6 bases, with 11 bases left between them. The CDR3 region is CASSHRVGEQYF. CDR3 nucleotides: TGTGCCAGCAGCCACAGGGTGGGCGAGCAGTACTTC.